What follows describes a single T cell receptor (beta chain). This sample is part of a study of CD8+ T cells in alopecia areata. CDR1 and CDR2 from the germline V gene are GTSNPN and SVGIG (reference sequence). This CDR3 region has 14 residues. V lost 4 bases to trimming and J lost 0 bases, with 11 bases between them. Investigators isolated RNA and reverse transcribed it into cDNA to act as the sequencing template. TCRdb keeps only in-frame clones here, not all; method: immunoSEQ multiplex PCR. The repertoire holds 120,000 or so clones, 40% to 55% seen once, with 8% to 11% in the top ten. The sorting of PBMCs gave CD4+ and CD8+ T cells.

Sequenced sample: NKG2D-low CD8+ T cells sorted from blood. The chain joins TRBV30 to TRBJ2-3; D may be TRBD1 (5 bases). This receptor was taken from a human donor with alopecia areata. The CDR3 region is CAWNGAESTDTQYF. CDR3 coding DNA: TGTGCCTGGAATGGGGCAGAGAGCACAGATACGCAGTATTTT.